This TCR beta chain was retrieved from a study of tumor-infiltrating lymphocytes in primary liver carcinoma. Study overall: Participating patients were men and women between 30 and 69 years old. General observations from the study: A significantly higher top-250-clone fraction was found in tumors than in blood (p = 0.039). The samples were not sorted (they were bulk), so CD4+ and CD8+ repertoires were not compared. Tumor-adjacent and tumor-blood pairs overlapped less than tumor region pairs did.

From approximately 490 ng total RNA, TCR beta cDNA was generated with a primer in the constant region. Employing slightly modified ARM-PCR, three nested multiplex PCR rounds were run, and these gave rise to the TCR beta libraries. Amplification in the first two PCR rounds was performed using TRBV1-TRBV30 forward primers and a C-beta reverse primer for around 11 cycles each. MiXCR, applied by TCRdb to the multiplex PCR reads, yields one record per CDR3 protein. The repertoire holds hundreds of thousands of distinct CDR3 sequences, over 55% seen once, with about 8.4% in the top ten. This clonotype was recorded at least ten times. Its antigen remains unknown. The researchers obtained blood RNA from unsorted whole blood and also extracted germline DNA. This CDR3 contains 11 residues. Germline CDR1 and CDR2: MNHEY and SVGAGI. V was cut by 6 bases and J by 4 bases, with 1 base left in between.

This clonotype was sampled from a middle-aged man with primary liver carcinoma and hepatitis B virus infection. Sample: peripheral blood. The J gene is TRBJ2-6, the V gene TRBV6-5; D remains unclear. The CDR3 DNA is TGTGCCAGCAGCGGGGCCAACGTCCTGACTTTC. Residues: CASSGANVLTF.